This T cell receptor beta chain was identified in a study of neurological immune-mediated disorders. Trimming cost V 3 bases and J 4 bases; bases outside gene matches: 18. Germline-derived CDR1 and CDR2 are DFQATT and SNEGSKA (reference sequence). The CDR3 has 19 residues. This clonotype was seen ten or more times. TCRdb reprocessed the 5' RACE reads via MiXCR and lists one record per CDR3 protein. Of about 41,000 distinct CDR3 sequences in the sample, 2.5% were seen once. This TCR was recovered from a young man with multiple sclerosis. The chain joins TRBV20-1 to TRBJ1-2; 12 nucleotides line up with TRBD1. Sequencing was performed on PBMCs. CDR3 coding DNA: TGCAGTGCTAGCCGCCCCGCCCGGGACAGGGGGCGTTCGGTCTATGGCTACACCTTC. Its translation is CSASRPARDRGRSVYGYTF.